This T cell receptor beta chain comes out of a study of blood T cell repertoires in COVID-19. Study details: From T cells, B-cell-depleted T cells, or PBMCs came the material, which was cDNA or gDNA.

CDR3 size: 12 residues. V lost 8 bases, J lost 7 bases, and 14 bases lay in between. Germline V gene sequence: CDR1 MGHDK, CDR2 SYGVNS. Original analysis: Estimated nucleated cell counts came from reference gene primer amplification. Assay used: immunoSEQ multiplex PCR; TCRdb lists only in-frame clones, some missing. V and J calls and clone size are those listed in that table; D and trimming were worked out from the DNA. The sample has fewer than 350,000 clones; approximately 92% are singletons. The Seattle patients joined while their infection was active and were tracked longitudinally afterward. The material sequenced was peripheral blood. The receptor's source is a woman in her twenties or thirties with COVID-19, enrolled during active disease. The chain is built from TRBV25-1 and TRBJ1-1; TRBD1 might be the D (5 bases). The DNA of the CDR3 is TGTGCCAGCCGGCAGGGCACGCTTGAAGCTTTCTTT. Protein sequence: CASRQGTLEAFF.